Listed here are 27 T cell receptor beta chains from one sample, sequenced in a study of control samples from healthy donors and cancer patients. Profiled with immunoSEQ multiplex PCR; TCRdb holds only in-frame clones, not every one. The table has 110,000 or so clones, about 83% seen once. Sequenced input: blood. The receptor source for this set is a woman in her fifties or sixties in good health.

V and J are TRBV6-2 or TRBV6-3 and TRBJ1-5, with 9 bases fitting TRBD1. This CDR3 is 15 amino acids long. Germline values: CDR1 MNHEY, CDR2 SVGEGT. J gave up 7 bases and V 5 bases, and 9 bases lay outside the gene matches. CDR3 bases: TGTGCCAGCAGTACGGGACAGGGAGAGAGGCAGCCCCAGCATTTT. This translates into CASSTGQGERQPQHF.

This rearrangement joins TRBV23-1 to TRBJ2-7, with D maybe TRBD2 (6 bases). TRBV23-1 is given ORF status, its function remaining uncertain. V was shortened by 1 base and J by 2 bases, with 15 bases between the two germline ends. This CDR3 comprises 16 residues. This CDR3 reads CASSQFTRGLTYEQYF. The CDR3 DNA is TGCGCCAGCAGTCAATTCACCCGGGGGTTAACCTACGAGCAGTACTTC.

The chain is built from TRBV5-8 and TRBJ1-6; D remains ambiguous. There are 14 residues in the CDR3. V was clipped by 0 bases and J by 6 bases, with 7 bases between them. Germline CDR1 reads SGHTS; CDR2 reads YDEGEE. Written as DNA, the CDR3 is TGTGCCAGCAGCTTGGCCGGCAGTAATTCACCCCTCCACTTT. It codes for CASSLAGSNSPLHF. Full variable domain (missing parts from reference TRBV5-8 and TRBJ1-6): EAGVTQSPTHLIKTRGQQATLRCSPISGHTSVYWYQQALGLGLQFLLWYDEGEERNRGNFPPRFSGRQFPNYSSELNVNALELEDSALYLCASSLAGSNSPLHFGNGTRLTVT.

The chain recombines TRBV11-2 with TRBJ1-1; D gene ambiguous. The CDR3 extends over 11 amino acids. Looked up from germline, CDR1 is SGHAT and CDR2 is FQNNGV. V gave up 4 bases and J gave up 10 bases, with 10 bases separating them. Here the CDR3 reads CASSSTLVAFF. In nucleotides, the CDR3 is TGTGCCAGCAGCTCGACCCTCGTAGCTTTCTTT.

The chain couples TRBV11-3 to TRBJ2-2, with a weak D call TRBD1 (6 bases). The germline gives CDR1 SGHNT, CDR2 YENEEA. The V and J ends lost 2 bases and 1 base respectively, with 8 bases between them. This CDR3 contains 15 residues. CDR3 amino acids: CASSLLQGNTGELFF. CDR3 sequence (DNA): TGTGCCAGCAGCTTATTACAGGGGAACACCGGGGAGCTGTTTTTT.

The chain couples TRBV2 to TRBJ2-1, with 9 bases aligning to TRBD1. The CDR3 length is 13 residues. V lost 5 bases and J lost 8; bases outside the gene matches: 4. Germline lookup yields CDR1 SNHLY and CDR2 FYNNEI. The CDR3 DNA is TGTGCCAGCAGTTGGGACAGGGAATATGAGCAGTTCTTC. This encodes CASSWDREYEQFF.

V and J are TRBV5-1 and TRBJ2-2; D is undetermined. V lost 0 bases and J 0 bases, leaving 3 bases between the germline ends. The CDR3 runs to 14 residues. Germline CDR1 and CDR2: SGHRS and YFSETQ. CDR3 coding DNA: TGCGCCAGCAGCTTGGATGCGAACACCGGGGAGCTGTTTTTT. This translates into CASSLDANTGELFF.

The chain links TRBV24-1 to TRBJ1-1; 7 bases align to TRBD1. V gave up 10 bases and J gave up 0 bases; unmatched junction bases: 7. The CDR3 length is 14 residues. Germline V gene sequence: CDR1 KGHDR, CDR2 SFDVKD. CDR3 protein: CATSGQELNTEAFF. CDR3 DNA: TGTGCCACGAGCGGACAGGAATTGAACACTGAAGCTTTCTTT.

Here the CDR3 DNA reads TGTGCCAGCAGCCTACTCTTCCGGGACAGGGTGTTGGGTTCACCCCTCCACTTT. It translates to CASSLLFRDRVLGSPLHF. The rearrangement uses TRBV5-5 and TRBJ1-6, with 9 nucleotides matching TRBD1. CDR1 and CDR2 from the germline V gene are SGHKS and YYEKEE (reference sequence). With 4 bases clipped from V and 9 bases from J, the junction kept 17 bases outside the gene matches. There are 18 residues in the CDR3.

The chain is built from TRBV2 and TRBJ2-4; 11 bases fit TRBD2. V lost 6 bases, J lost 7 bases, and 8 bases stayed unmatched. CDR1 SNHLY and CDR2 FYNNEI come from the germline V gene. The CDR3 is made up of 15 amino acids. CDR3 nucleotide sequence: TGTGCCAGCAGAAGCCTAGCGGGGGGCGGGAACATTCAGTACTTC. Amino acid sequence: CASRSLAGGGNIQYF.

This chain links TRBV14 with TRBJ2-2; D remains unclear. This CDR3 spans 13 amino acids. CDR1 SGHDN and CDR2 FVKESK come from the germline V gene. V lost 0 bases to trimming and J lost 2 bases, with 1 base between them. The CDR3 DNA sequence: TGTGCCAGCAGCCAAGATAACACCGGGGAGCTGTTTTTT. Protein: CASSQDNTGELFF. Full variable domain (remainder filled in from reference TRBV14 and TRBJ2-2): EAGVTQFPSHSVIEKGQTVTLRCDPISGHDNLYWYRRVMGKEIKFLLHFVKESKQDESGMPNNRFLAERTGGTYSTLKVQPAELEDSGVYFCASSQDNTGELFFGEGSRLTVL.

This clone occurred once. The chain joins TRBV2 to TRBJ2-7; D unresolved. The CDR3 length is 13 residues. The V and J ends lost 3 bases and 3 bases respectively, with 9 bases between them. Germline V lookup: CDR1 SNHLY, CDR2 FYNNEI. CDR3 in DNA: TGTGCCAGCAGTGACGCTCTGATCTACGAGCAGTACTTC. This translates into CASSDALIYEQYF.

The CDR3 region has the DNA TGCGCCAGCAGCCAAGATTCAGTACAGGGCACTAACTATGGCTACACCTTC. Residues: CASSQDSVQGTNYGYTF. The chain has TRBV4-3 and TRBJ1-2; the D gene is possibly TRBD1 (6 bases). Germline V gene lookup returns CDR1 LGHNA and CDR2 YSLEER. V was shortened by 0 bases and J by 0 bases, with 14 bases between the two germline ends. There are 17 residues in the CDR3.

CDR3 DNA: TGTGCCAGTAGTACACTAGGGAGAGGTGGGGCCAACGTCCTGACTTTC. It encodes CASSTLGRGGANVLTF. This chain joins TRBV19 and TRBJ2-6; possible D gene TRBD2, 5 bases. The CDR3 loop spans 16 amino acids. From germline, CDR1 is LNHDA and CDR2 SQIVND (reference sequence). V was cut by 4 bases and J by 3 bases, with 13 bases left in between.

This chain uses TRBV19 with TRBJ2-1; 7 bases are shared with TRBD2. The trim removed 4 bases at V and 5 bases at J, leaving 5 bases unmatched. This CDR3 has 14 amino acids. Germline V gene sequence: CDR1 LNHDA, CDR2 SQIVND (reference sequence). As DNA, the CDR3 is TGTGCCAGTAGTAACTTTGGGGGGGACAATGAGCAGTTCTTC. It yields the protein CASSNFGGDNEQFF.

The V call is TRBV28, the J call TRBJ2-4; TRBD2 is a possible D gene (6 bases). The V end lost 2 bases, the J end lost 1 base, and 12 bases lay between the germline ends. CDR1 MDHEN and CDR2 SYDVKM come from the germline V gene. The CDR3 is 16 amino acids. The CDR3 region is CASSLEEGIAKNIQYF. The CDR3 DNA is TGTGCCAGCAGTTTAGAGGAGGGGATCGCCAAAAACATTCAGTACTTC.

V usage is TRBV6-2 or TRBV6-3 and J usage is TRBJ2-7, with 9 bases identical to TRBD2. With V trimmed by 6 bases and J by 4 bases, 7 bases remained unmatched. Germline values: CDR1 MNHEY, CDR2 SVGEGT. The CDR3 extends over 14 amino acids. The DNA of the CDR3 is TGTGCCAGCAGCCCCTGGGCGGGGGGGTACGAGCAGTACTTC. Its protein is CASSPWAGGYEQYF.

This clone was counted once. V usage is TRBV16 and J usage is TRBJ1-1; 10 bases line up with TRBD1. V trimming: 2 bases; J trimming: 7 bases; junction bases outside the gene matches: 7. CDR3 length equals 15 residues. The germline CDR1 and CDR2 sequences are KGHSY and FQNENV. CDR3 sequence (DNA): TGTGCCAGCAGCCAACGGGGCGGGACAGGGGTTGAAGCTTTCTTT. It translates to CASSQRGGTGVEAFF.

The CDR3 DNA reads TGTGCCAGCAGCTTAACTAGCGGGGGCCTCGGAGAGACCCAGTACTTC. Its protein product is CASSLTSGGLGETQYF. The chain has TRBV7-9 and TRBJ2-5; 11 bases agree with TRBD2. The CDR3 has 16 amino acids. CDR1 is SEHNR and CDR2 is FQNEAQ in the germline V gene (reference sequence). Losses at the gene ends were 2 bases for V and 4 bases for J; bases not matched to a gene: 6.

V usage is TRBV2 and J usage is TRBJ1-4, with a possible D match to TRBD1 (6 bases). Germline V gives CDR1 SNHLY, CDR2 FYNNEI. Trimming removed 6 bases from V and 3 bases from J, with 14 bases in between. CDR3 length: 15 amino acids. CDR3 region: CASSAKGGPNEKLFF. The CDR3 bases are TGTGCCAGCAGCGCCAAGGGGGGGCCTAATGAAAAACTGTTTTTT.

The chain recombines TRBV5-4 with TRBJ2-7; a weak D match, TRBD1 (6 bases). The V and J ends lost 4 bases and 6 bases respectively, with 11 bases between them. Germline CDR1 SGHNT, CDR2 YYREEE (reference sequence). The CDR3 runs to 12 residues. The CDR3 loop reads CASSRPRGEQYF. CDR3 DNA: TGTGCCAGCAGCCGCCCCAGGGGCGAGCAGTACTTC.

The chain couples TRBV28 to TRBJ1-2; maybe TRBD1 (6 bases). Germline V gene sequence: CDR1 MDHEN, CDR2 SYDVKM. The length of the CDR3 is 14 residues. V shed 4 bases and J shed 0 bases, with 9 bases lying between them. The CDR3 coding sequence is TGTGCCAGCAGTTCAGGACAGTCTAACTATGGCTACACCTTC. Translating gives CASSSGQSNYGYTF.

This clone turned up a few times. V usage is TRBV6-2 or TRBV6-3 and J usage is TRBJ1-5; D call uncertain. V lost 0 bases to trimming and J lost 4 bases, with 13 bases between them. The CDR3 has 16 amino acids. CDR1 is MNHEY, CDR2 SVGEGT, per germline. The CDR3 reads CASSYSSSLSNQPQHF. The CDR3 DNA reads TGTGCCAGCAGTTACTCGAGTAGCCTCAGTAATCAGCCCCAGCATTTT.

The table lists this clone with a few counts. The chain has TRBV6-5 and TRBJ2-1; no firm D call. Germline V gives CDR1 MNHEY, CDR2 SVGAGI. CDR3 length: 11 amino acids. The V end lost 7 bases, the J end lost 6 bases, and 7 bases lay between the germline ends. The CDR3 nucleotides are TGTGCCAGCATGTTCATCAATGAGCAGTTCTTC. This translates into CASMFINEQFF.

The chain carries TRBV6-5 and TRBJ1-1; tentatively, D is TRBD1 (5 bases). Germline values: CDR1 MNHEY, CDR2 SVGAGI. The CDR3 is 14 amino acids. Between the trimmed V and J ends, which lost 8 bases and 10 bases, there was a span of 23 bases. The CDR3 DNA sequence: TGTGCCAGCCAACCCGGGACCGCGGAAGGGTTAGCTTTCTTT. Its protein is CASQPGTAEGLAFF.

The V gene is TRBV2, the J gene TRBJ2-7, with 7 bases that match TRBD1. The trim removed 10 bases at V and 5 bases at J, leaving 11 bases unmatched. The CDR3 totals 13 residues. Germline-derived CDR1 and CDR2 are SNHLY and FYNNEI. The CDR3 here is CATDPGTVNEQYF. DNA of the CDR3: TGTGCCACAGATCCGGGGACAGTCAACGAGCAGTACTTC.

The J gene is TRBJ2-3, the V gene TRBV27, with D possibly being TRBD2 (6 bases). CDR1 is MNHEY, CDR2 SMNVEV, per germline (reference sequence). V was pared by 5 bases and J by 0 bases, with 12 bases between. The CDR3 sequence is 15 residues long. CDR3 coding DNA: TGTGCCAGCAGTCCTAGCGTTACTAGCACAGATACGCAGTATTTT. This gives the protein CASSPSVTSTDTQYF.